Below are 16 T cell receptor beta chains sequenced from a single sample in a study of T-cell memory formation after mild COVID-19. TCRdb re-called the 5' RACE reads with MiXCR, one entry per CDR3 protein. The top ten hold 7.5% to 10% of the sample, which has fewer than 550,000 distinct CDR3 sequences, about 20% seen once. Input material: PBMCs or a T cell subset sorted from them (not recorded which). Receptor source: an adult woman who had mild COVID-19 (a few samples of this study predate the infection). Cell type and time point are not known.

This clonotype was observed a few times. The rearrangement joins TRBV7-2 to TRBJ2-3; 7 nucleotides line up with TRBD1. The length of the CDR3 is 13 residues. J gave up 5 bases and V 7 bases, and 6 bases lay outside the gene matches. CDR1 is SGHTA and CDR2 is FQGNSA in the germline V gene. The CDR3 nucleotides are TGTGCCAGCAACACAGGGGCGGTAGATACGCAGTATTTT. Amino acids: CASNTGAVDTQYF.

This clonotype was counted between two and nine times. The genes are TRBV9 and TRBJ1-4, with TRBD1 identical over 7 bases. Germline V lookup: CDR1 SGDLS, CDR2 YYNGEE. The CDR3 totals 14 residues. V trimming: 0 bases; J trimming: 8 bases; junction bases outside the gene matches: 4. The DNA for the CDR3 is TGTGCCAGCAGCGTAGACCGAGGGGGCGAAAAACTGTTTTTT. As protein: CASSVDRGGEKLFF.

The V and J genes are TRBV7-9 and TRBJ2-5; D not certain. Per the germline V gene, CDR1 is SEHNR and CDR2 is FQNEAQ (reference sequence). V lost 2 bases and J lost 0, with 10 bases in between. This CDR3 spans 15 amino acids. Written as DNA, the CDR3 is TGTGCCAGCAGCTTAAGGTCGACGTACCAAGAGACCCAGTACTTC. It encodes CASSLRSTYQETQYF.

This clonotype was seen only a few times. The chain couples TRBV7-6 to TRBJ2-1; 10 nucleotides agree with TRBD2. CDR1 and CDR2 from the germline V gene are SGHVS and FNYEAQ. V gave up 1 base and J gave up 5 bases; unmatched junction bases: 5. The CDR3 has 16 residues. The CDR3 nucleotides read TGTGCCAGCAGCTTAGGGCCTAGCGGGAGCCACAATGAGCAGTTCTTC. Protein sequence: CASSLGPSGSHNEQFF.

The gene calls are TRBV5-1 and TRBJ2-1; D assignment may be TRBD1 or TRBD2 (5 bases each). V was shortened by 0 bases and J by 6 bases, with 13 bases between the two germline ends. CDR3 length: 15 amino acids. Germline V gene lookup returns CDR1 SGHRS and CDR2 YFSETQ. DNA of the CDR3: TGCGCCAGCAGCTTGGCCCAGGGTGGGGGCAATGAGCAGTTCTTC. Encoded protein: CASSLAQGGGNEQFF.

This clonotype was seen more than once but under ten times. The genes are TRBV20-1 and TRBJ2-7; 13 bases align to TRBD2. The ends lost 3 bases at V and 4 bases at J; junction bases unmatched: 6. The CDR3 is 15 residues long. Per germline, CDR1 DFQATT and CDR2 SNEGSKA (reference sequence). Written as DNA, the CDR3 is TGCAGTGCTAGGACTAGCGGGAGGAGTATGTACGAGCAGTACTTC. Translating gives CSARTSGRSMYEQYF.

This clonotype was counted between two and nine times. The chain links TRBV5-1 to TRBJ2-7, with 7 bases aligning to TRBD1. This CDR3 comprises 11 residues. V trimming: 8 bases; J trimming: 9 bases; junction bases outside the gene matches: 8. The V gene's germline CDR1 is SGHRS and CDR2 YFSETQ. The CDR3 protein is CASQDRDGQYF. The CDR3 region has the DNA TGCGCCAGTCAAGACAGGGACGGGCAGTACTTC.

The V and J genes are TRBV15 and TRBJ1-2, with 7 bases that match TRBD1. The CDR3 has 13 residues. The V segment lost 2 bases and the J segment 5 bases; nucleotides outside the gene matches: 2. Germline V gene sequence: CDR1 LNHNV, CDR2 YYDKDF (reference sequence). DNA of the CDR3: TGTGCCACCAGCAGACGCAGGGGGTATGGCTACACCTTC. It yields the protein CATSRRRGYGYTF.

This chain links TRBV5-6 with TRBJ1-2, with D unclear. Germline assignment: CDR1 SGHDT and CDR2 YYEEEE. Trimming took off 4 bases at V and 2 bases at J, with 15 bases between the two ends. This CDR3 is built from 15 residues. CDR3 sequence: CASSARTARNYGYTF. The CDR3 coding sequence is TGTGCCAGCAGCGCGAGGACCGCCCGGAACTATGGCTACACCTTC.

This chain links TRBV4-1 with TRBJ1-2, with a tentative D call TRBD1 (6 bases). Trimming stripped 1 base from V and 1 base from J, with 25 bases between. The germline V gene encodes CDR1 MGHRA and CDR2 YSYEKL. The CDR3 runs 20 residues. The CDR3 bases are TGCGCCAGCAGCCAAGTGGGGGGGGGCGCCAGGGCCAAGGATAACTATGGCTACACCTTC. Its protein product is CASSQVGGGARAKDNYGYTF.

This clonotype has only a few counts. The chain couples TRBV7-3 to TRBJ2-2; D is unclear. This CDR3 is 15 amino acids long. Trimming pared 1 base from V and 0 bases from J, leaving 6 bases between. CDR1 and CDR2 (germline): SGHTA, FQGTGA. In nucleotides, the CDR3 is TGTGCCAGCAGCTTAATGGGCTCGAACACCGGGGAGCTGTTTTTT. Protein product: CASSLMGSNTGELFF.

The chain has TRBV7-2 and TRBJ2-4, with no clear D. Germline assignment: CDR1 SGHTA and CDR2 FQGNSA. Trimming took 5 bases from V and 0 from J, leaving 11 bases between them. The CDR3 has 15 amino acids. The CDR3 reads CASSPNLIAKNIQYF. Written as DNA, the CDR3 is TGTGCCAGCAGCCCGAACTTAATAGCCAAAAACATTCAGTACTTC.

The sample holds one count of this clonotype. The rearrangement uses TRBV20-1 and TRBJ2-7; 7 bases are shared with TRBD2. CDR3 size: 11 residues. V shed 3 bases and J 10 bases; nucleotides not matched to a gene: 6. Germline CDR1 reads DFQATT; CDR2 reads SNEGSKA (reference sequence). The CDR3 here is CSASKTGLQYF. The DNA for the CDR3 is TGCAGTGCTAGTAAGACGGGACTACAGTACTTC.

This chain connects TRBV18 to TRBJ2-1, with D perhaps TRBD1 (6 bases). The CDR3 has 17 residues. V was pared by 3 bases and J by 4 bases, with 19 bases between. CDR1 KGHSH and CDR2 LQKENI come from the germline V gene. In nucleotides, the CDR3 is TGTGCCAGCTCACCTCTCTCGGGCGGAAGGGGGTACAATGAGCAGTTCTTC. This codes for CASSPLSGGRGYNEQFF.

This chain uses TRBV6-2 or TRBV6-3 with TRBJ1-5; no definite D call. Trimming shortened V by 1 base and J by 4 bases, and 2 bases separated the two germline ends. CDR1 and CDR2 from the germline V gene are MNHEY and SVGEGT. The CDR3 is made up of 12 amino acids. CDR3 nucleotide sequence: TGTGCCAGCAGTTACTTGAATCAGCCCCAGCATTTT. This codes for CASSYLNQPQHF.

This rearrangement joins TRBV7-9 to TRBJ2-5; 9 nucleotides line up with TRBD2. V shed 3 bases and J 5 bases; nucleotides not matched to a gene: 28. CDR3 length equals 22 residues. CDR1 is SEHNR, CDR2 FQNEAQ, per germline (reference sequence). CDR3 residues: CASSLGDAAWRGGRAWEETQYF. As DNA, the CDR3 is TGTGCCAGCAGCTTGGGTGATGCAGCGTGGAGAGGCGGGAGGGCCTGGGAGGAGACCCAGTACTTC.